This T cell receptor beta chain was sequenced during a study of blood T cell repertoires in COVID-19. The protocol was immunoSEQ multiplex PCR, while the TCRdb copy is restricted to in-frame clones and leaves out a portion. The sample contains roughly 260,000 clones, 70% to 90% of which appear only once. The sequencing input was peripheral blood. The sequence was collected from a woman aged 40 to 50 who had recovered from COVID-19.

The CDR3 DNA reads TGTGCCAGCAGCAACCACATGCAGGGAAATGGCTACACCTTC. It is translated as CASSNHMQGNGYTF. This chain joins TRBV11-1 and TRBJ1-2; tentatively, D is TRBD1 (5 bases). V lost 5 bases, J lost 6 bases, and 16 bases lay in between. This CDR3 has 14 residues. Germline CDR1 reads SGHAT; CDR2 reads FQDESV (reference sequence). Variable domain in full (rest from reference TRBV11-1 and TRBJ1-2): EAEVAQSPRYKITEKSQAVAFWCDPISGHATLYWYRQILGQGPELLVQFQDESVVDDSQLPKDRFSAERLKGVDSTLKIQPAELGDSAMYLCASSNHMQGNGYTFGSGTRLTVV.